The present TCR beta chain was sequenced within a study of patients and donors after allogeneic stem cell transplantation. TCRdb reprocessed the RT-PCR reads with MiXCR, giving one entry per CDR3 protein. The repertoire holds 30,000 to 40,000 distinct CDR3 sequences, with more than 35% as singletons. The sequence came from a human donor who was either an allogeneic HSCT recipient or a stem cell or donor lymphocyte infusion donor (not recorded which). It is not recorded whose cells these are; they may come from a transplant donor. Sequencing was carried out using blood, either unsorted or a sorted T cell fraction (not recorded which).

The CDR3 DNA follows: TGCAGCGTTGGCGACGGGACCAGCACAGATACGCAGTATTTT. Its translation: CSVGDGTSTDTQYF. The rearrangement uses TRBV29-1 and TRBJ2-3; the D gene could be TRBD1 or TRBD2 (5 bases each). This CDR3 spans 14 amino acids. Germline loops: CDR1 SQVTM, CDR2 ANQGSEA. Trimming cost V 4 bases and J 0 bases, with 11 bases left between them.